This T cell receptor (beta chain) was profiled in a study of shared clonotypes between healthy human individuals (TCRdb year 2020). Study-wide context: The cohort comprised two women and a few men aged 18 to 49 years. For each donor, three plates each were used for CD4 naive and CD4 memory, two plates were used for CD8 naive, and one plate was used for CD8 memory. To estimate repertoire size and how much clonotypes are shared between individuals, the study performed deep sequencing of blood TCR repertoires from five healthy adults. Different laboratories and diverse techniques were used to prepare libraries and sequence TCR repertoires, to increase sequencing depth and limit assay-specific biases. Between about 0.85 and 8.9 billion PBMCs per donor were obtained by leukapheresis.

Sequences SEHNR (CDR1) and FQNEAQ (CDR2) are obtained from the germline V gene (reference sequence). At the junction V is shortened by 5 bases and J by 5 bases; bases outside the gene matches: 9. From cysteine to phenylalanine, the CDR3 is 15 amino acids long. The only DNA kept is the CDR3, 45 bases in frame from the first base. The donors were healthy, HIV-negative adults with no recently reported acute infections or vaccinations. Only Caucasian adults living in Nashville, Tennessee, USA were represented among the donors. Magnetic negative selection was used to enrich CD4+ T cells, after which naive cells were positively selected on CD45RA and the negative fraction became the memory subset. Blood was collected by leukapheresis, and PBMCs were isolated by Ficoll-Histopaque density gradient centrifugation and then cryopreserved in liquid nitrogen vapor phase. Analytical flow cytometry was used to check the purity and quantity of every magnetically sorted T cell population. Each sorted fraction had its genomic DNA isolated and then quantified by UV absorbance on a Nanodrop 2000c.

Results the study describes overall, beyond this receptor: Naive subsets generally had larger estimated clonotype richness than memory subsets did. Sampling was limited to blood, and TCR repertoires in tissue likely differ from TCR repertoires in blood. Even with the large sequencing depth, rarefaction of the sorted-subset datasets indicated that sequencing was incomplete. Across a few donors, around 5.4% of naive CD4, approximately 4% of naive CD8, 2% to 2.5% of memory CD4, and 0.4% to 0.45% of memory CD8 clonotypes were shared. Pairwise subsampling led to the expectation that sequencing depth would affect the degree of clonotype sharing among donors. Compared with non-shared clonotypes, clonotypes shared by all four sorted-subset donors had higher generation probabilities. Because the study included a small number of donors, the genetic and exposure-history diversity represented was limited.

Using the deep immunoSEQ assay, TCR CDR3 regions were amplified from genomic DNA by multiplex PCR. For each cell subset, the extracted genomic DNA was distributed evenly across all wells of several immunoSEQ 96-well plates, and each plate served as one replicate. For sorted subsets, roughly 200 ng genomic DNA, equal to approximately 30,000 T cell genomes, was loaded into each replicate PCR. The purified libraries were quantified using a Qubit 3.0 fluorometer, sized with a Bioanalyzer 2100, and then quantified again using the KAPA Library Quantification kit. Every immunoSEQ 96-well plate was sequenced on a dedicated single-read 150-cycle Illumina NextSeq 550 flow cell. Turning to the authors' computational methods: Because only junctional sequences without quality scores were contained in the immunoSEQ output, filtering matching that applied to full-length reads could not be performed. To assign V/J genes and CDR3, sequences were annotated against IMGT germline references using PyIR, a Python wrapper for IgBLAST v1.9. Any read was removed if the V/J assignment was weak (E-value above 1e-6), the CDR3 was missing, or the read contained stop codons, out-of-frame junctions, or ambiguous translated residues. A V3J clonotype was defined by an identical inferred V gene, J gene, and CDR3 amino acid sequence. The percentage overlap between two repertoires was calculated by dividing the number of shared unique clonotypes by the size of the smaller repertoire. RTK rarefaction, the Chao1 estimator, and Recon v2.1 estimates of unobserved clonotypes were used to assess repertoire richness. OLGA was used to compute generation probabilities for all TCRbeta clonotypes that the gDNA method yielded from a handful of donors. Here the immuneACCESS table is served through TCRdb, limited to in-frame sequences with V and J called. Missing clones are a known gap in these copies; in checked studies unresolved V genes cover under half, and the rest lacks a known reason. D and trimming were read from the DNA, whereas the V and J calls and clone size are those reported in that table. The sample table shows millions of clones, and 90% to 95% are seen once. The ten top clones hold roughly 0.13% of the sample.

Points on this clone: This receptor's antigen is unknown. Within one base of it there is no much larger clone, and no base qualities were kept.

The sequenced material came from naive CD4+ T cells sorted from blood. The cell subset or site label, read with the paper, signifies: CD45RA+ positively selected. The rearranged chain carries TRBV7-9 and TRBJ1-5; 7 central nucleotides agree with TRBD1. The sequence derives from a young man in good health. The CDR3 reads CASSPGQYNYQPQHF. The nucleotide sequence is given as TGTGCCAGCAGCCCGGGACAGTATAACTATCAGCCCCAGCATTTT.